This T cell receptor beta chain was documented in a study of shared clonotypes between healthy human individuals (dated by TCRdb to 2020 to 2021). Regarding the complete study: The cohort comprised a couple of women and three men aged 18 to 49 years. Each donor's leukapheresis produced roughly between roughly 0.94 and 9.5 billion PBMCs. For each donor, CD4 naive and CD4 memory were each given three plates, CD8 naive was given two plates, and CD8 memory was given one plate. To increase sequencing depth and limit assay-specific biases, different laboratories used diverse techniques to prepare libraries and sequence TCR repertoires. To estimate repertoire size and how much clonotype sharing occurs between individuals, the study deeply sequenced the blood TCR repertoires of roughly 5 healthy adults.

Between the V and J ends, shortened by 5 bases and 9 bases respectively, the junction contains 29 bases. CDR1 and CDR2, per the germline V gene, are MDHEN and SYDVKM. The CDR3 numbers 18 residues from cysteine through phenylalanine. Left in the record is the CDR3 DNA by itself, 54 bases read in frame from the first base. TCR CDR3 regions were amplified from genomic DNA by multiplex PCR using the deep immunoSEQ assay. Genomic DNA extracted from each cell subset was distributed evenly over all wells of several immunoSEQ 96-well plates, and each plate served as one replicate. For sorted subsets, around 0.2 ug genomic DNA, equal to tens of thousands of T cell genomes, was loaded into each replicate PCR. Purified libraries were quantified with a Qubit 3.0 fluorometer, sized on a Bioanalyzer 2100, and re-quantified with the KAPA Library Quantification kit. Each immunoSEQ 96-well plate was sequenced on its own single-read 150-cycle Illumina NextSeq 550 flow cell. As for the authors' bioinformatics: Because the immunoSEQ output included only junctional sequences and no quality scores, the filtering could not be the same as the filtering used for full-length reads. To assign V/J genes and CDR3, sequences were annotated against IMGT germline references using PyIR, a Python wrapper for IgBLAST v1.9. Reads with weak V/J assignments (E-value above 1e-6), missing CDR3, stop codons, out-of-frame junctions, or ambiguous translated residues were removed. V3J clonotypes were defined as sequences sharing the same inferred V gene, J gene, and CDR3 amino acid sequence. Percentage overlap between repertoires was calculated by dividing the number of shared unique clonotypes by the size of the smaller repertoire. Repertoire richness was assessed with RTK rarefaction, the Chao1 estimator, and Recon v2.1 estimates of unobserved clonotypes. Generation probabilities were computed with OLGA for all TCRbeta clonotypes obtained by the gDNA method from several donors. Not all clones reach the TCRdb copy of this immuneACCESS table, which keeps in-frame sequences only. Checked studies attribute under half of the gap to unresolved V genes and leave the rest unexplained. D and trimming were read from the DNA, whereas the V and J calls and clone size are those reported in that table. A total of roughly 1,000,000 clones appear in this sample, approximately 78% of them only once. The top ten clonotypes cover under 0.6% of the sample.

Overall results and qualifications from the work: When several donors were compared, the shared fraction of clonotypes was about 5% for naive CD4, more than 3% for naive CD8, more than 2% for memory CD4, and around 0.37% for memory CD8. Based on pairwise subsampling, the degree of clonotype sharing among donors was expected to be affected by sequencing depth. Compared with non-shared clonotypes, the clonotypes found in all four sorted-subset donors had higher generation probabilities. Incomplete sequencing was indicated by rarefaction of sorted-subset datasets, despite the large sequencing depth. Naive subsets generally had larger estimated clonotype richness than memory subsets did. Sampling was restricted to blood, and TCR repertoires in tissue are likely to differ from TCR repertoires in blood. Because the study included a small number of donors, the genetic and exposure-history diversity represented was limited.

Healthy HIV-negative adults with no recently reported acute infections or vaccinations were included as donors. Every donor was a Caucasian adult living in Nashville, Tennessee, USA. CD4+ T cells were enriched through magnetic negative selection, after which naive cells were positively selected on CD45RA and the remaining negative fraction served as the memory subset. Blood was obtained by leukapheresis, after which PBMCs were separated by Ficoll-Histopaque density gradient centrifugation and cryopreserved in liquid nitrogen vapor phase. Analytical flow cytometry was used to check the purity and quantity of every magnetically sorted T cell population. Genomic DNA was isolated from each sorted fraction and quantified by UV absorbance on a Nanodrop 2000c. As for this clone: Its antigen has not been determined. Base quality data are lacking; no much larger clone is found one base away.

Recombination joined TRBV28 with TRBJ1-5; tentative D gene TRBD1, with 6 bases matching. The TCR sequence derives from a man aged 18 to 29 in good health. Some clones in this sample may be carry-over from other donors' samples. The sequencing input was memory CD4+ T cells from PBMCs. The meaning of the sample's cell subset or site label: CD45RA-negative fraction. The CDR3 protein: CASSLFGGQAKGGRPQHF. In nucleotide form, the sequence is TGTGCCAGCAGTCTCTTCGGGGGGCAGGCAAAGGGAGGACGGCCCCAGCATTTT.